The 20 T cell receptor beta chains listed next were all sequenced from one sample in a study of T cell responses to AZD1222 COVID-19 vaccine. TCRdb's table, derived via immunoSEQ multiplex PCR, lists solely in-frame clones and lacks some. The data hold 110,000 to 150,000 clones, with over 90% observed a single time. This specimen consisted of peripheral blood, obtained on day 0 of AZD1222 vaccination. These TCRs come from an adult in good health.

As for this clone: The same CDR3 arises from other DNA sequences in this sample as well. The chain employs TRBV3-1 (or the pseudogene TRBV3-2) and TRBJ2-7, with TRBD1 matching 10 bases. Germline lookup yields CDR1 LGHDT and CDR2 YNNKEL (reference sequence). Unmatched junction bases numbered 0, after V lost 4 bases and J lost 0 bases. The CDR3 contains 14 residues. As DNA, the CDR3 is TGTGCCAGCAGCCGGGACAGGGGCTCCTACGAGCAGTACTTC. This sequence encodes CASSRDRGSYEQYF.

The rearrangement joins TRBV6-1 to TRBJ1-2, with a tentative D call TRBD1 (6 bases). Germline CDR1 MNHNS, CDR2 SASEGT. The CDR3 consists of 14 residues. Trimming removed 1 base at V and 2 bases at J, with 8 bases between. The CDR3 region is CASSEEGGNYGYTF. The CDR3 nucleotides are TGTGCCAGCAGTGAAGAAGGGGGGAACTATGGCTACACCTTC.

The chain couples TRBV7-2 to TRBJ2-1; no firm D call. The germline V and J ends were trimmed by 0 bases and 5 bases, with 17 bases remaining between them. This CDR3 is 17 amino acids long. Germline assignment: CDR1 SGHTA and CDR2 FQGNSA. The CDR3 sequence: CASSLAGGATSDNEQFF. As DNA, the CDR3 is TGTGCCAGCAGCTTAGCAGGTGGAGCTACCTCTGACAATGAGCAGTTCTTC.

J is TRBJ1-2 and V is TRBV20-1; D is undetermined. Germline V lookup: CDR1 DFQATT, CDR2 SNEGSKA (reference sequence). This CDR3 is 11 amino acids long. V was trimmed by 6 bases and J by 6 bases, leaving 11 bases between them. CDR3 amino acids: CSANRANGYTF. DNA for the CDR3: TGCAGTGCCAACCGGGCGAATGGCTACACCTTC.

V and J are TRBV10-1 and TRBJ1-1, with TRBD1 as a possible D gene (5 bases). Germline V lookup: CDR1 WNHNN, CDR2 SYGVQD (reference sequence). This CDR3 has 12 residues. With 3 bases removed from V and 7 bases from J, the gap between germline ends came to 9 bases. The CDR3 is CASSDPGLEAFF. As DNA, the CDR3 is TGCGCCAGCAGTGATCCGGGACTTGAAGCTTTCTTT.

The chain carries TRBV4-1 and TRBJ1-5; D not certain. The CDR3 is 13 amino acids. The ends were cut back, 0 bases at V and 6 bases at J, with 6 bases in the middle. Germline CDR1 and CDR2: MGHRA and YSYEKL. The CDR3 DNA is TGCGCCAGCAGCCAAGATCGGATTCAGCCCCAGCATTTT. As protein: CASSQDRIQPQHF.

The J gene is TRBJ1-4, the V gene TRBV7-9, with TRBD1 matching 7 bases. This CDR3 is 13 amino acids long. Germline CDR1 reads SEHNR; CDR2 reads FQNEAQ (reference sequence). The J segment lost 7 bases and the V segment lost 8 bases, leaving 7 bases of the junction unmatched. CDR3 residues: CASGQDRAEKLFF. The DNA for the CDR3 is TGTGCCAGCGGCCAAGACAGGGCTGAAAAACTGTTTTTT. Looking up the rest from reference TRBV7-9 and TRBJ1-4 gives the full variable domain: DTGVSQNPRHKITKRGQNVTFRCDPISEHNRLYWYRQTLGQGPEFLTYFQNEAQLEKSRLLSDRFSAERPKGSFSTLEIQRTEQGDSAMYLCASGQDRAEKLFFGSGTQLSVL.

The chain uses TRBV6-5 and TRBJ1-1; D ambiguous. The CDR3 covers 16 residues. Germline V gives CDR1 MNHEY, CDR2 SVGAGI. Trimming stripped 0 bases from V and 0 bases from J, with 11 bases between. CDR3 sequence reads: CASSYSLSKMNTEAFF. CDR3 sequence (DNA): TGTGCCAGCAGTTACTCACTCTCTAAAATGAACACTGAAGCTTTCTTT.

The chain couples TRBV6-6 to TRBJ2-1, with 8 bases matching TRBD2. V lost 5 bases, J lost 8 bases, and 8 bases stayed unmatched. The CDR3 runs to 14 residues. Germline CDR1 MNHNY, CDR2 SVGAGI (reference sequence). CDR3 nucleotides: TGTGCCAGCAGTATTACGGGACTAGTCTATGAGCAGTTCTTC. This encodes CASSITGLVYEQFF.

Concerning this clone itself: Mismatch with germline at one junction end may stem from a read error. This sequence joins TRBV5-1 and TRBJ2-7; 9 bases align to TRBD1. The CDR3 is made up of 14 amino acids. Germline CDR1 is SGHRS and CDR2 is YFSETQ. CDR3 loop: CASSSGQGAYGQYF. The CDR3 coding sequence is TGCGCCAGCAGCTCGGGACAGGGAGCCTACGGGCAGTACTTC.

The chain links TRBV11-2 to TRBJ2-1; TRBD2 matches at 7 bases. With 5 bases clipped from V and 7 bases from J, the junction kept 20 bases outside the gene matches. Germline V gene data show CDR1 as SGHAT and CDR2 as FQNNGV. The CDR3 extends over 18 amino acids. CDR3 nucleotides: TGTGCCAGCAGCCTGGGTCGTTTTTGGCGGGAGAAAAAGAATGAGCAGTTCTTC. Protein: CASSLGRFWREKKNEQFF.

This rearrangement joins TRBV9 to TRBJ1-6; 10 bases line up with TRBD1. J lost 9 bases, V lost 2 bases, and 5 bases had no gene match. The CDR3 sequence is 15 residues long. Germline CDR1 and CDR2: SGDLS and YYNGEE. CDR3 bases: TGTGCCAGCAGCGTTGCCGGGACAGGGGTTTCACCCCTCCACTTT. Translated: CASSVAGTGVSPLHF. Together with reference TRBV9 and TRBJ1-6, the CDR3 gives the full variable domain: DSGVTQTPKHLITATGQRVTLRCSPRSGDLSVYWYQQSLDQGLQFLIQYYNGEERAKGNILERFSAQQFPDLHSELNLSSLELGDSALYFCASSVAGTGVSPLHFGNGTRLTVT.

This clone was counted once. The V gene is TRBV18, the J gene TRBJ1-5; no definite D call. V shed 2 bases and J shed 0 bases, with 5 bases lying between them. This CDR3 contains 14 residues. The germline V gene has CDR1 KGHSH and CDR2 LQKENI. The CDR3 is CASSPSYSNQPQHF. For the CDR3, the DNA is TGTGCCAGCTCACCATCTTATAGCAATCAGCCCCAGCATTTT. The complete variable domain, with remaining parts taken from reference TRBV18 and TRBJ1-5, reads NAGVMQNPRHLVRRRGQEARLRCSPMKGHSHVYWYRQLPEEGLKFMVYLQKENIIDESGMPKERFSAEFPKEGPSILRIQQVVRGDSAAYFCASSPSYSNQPQHFGDGTRLSIL.

The chain couples TRBV3-1 (or the pseudogene TRBV3-2) to TRBJ2-2, with 9 bases matching TRBD2. This CDR3 has 16 residues. Trimming cost V 4 bases and J 1 base; bases outside gene matches: 4. Germline V gene sequence: CDR1 LGHDT, CDR2 YNNKEL (reference sequence). CDR3 sequence (DNA): TGTGCCAGCAGCCTCCTGACTAGCGGGAACACCGGGGAGCTGTTTTTT. The encoded protein is CASSLLTSGNTGELFF.

The rearrangement joins TRBV5-1 to TRBJ2-7; the D gene is possibly TRBD1 (5 bases). V was trimmed by 0 bases and J by 2 bases, leaving 9 bases between them. The germline gives CDR1 SGHRS, CDR2 YFSETQ. CDR3 length equals 14 residues. CDR3 coding DNA: TGCGCCAGCAGCTTGGTCACAGGCACCTACGAGCAGTACTTC. This gives the protein CASSLVTGTYEQYF.

The chain combines TRBV7-3 with TRBJ2-1; 7 positions agree with TRBD1. There are 14 residues in the CDR3. The V gene's germline CDR1 is SGHTA and CDR2 FQGTGA. The V and J ends lost 2 bases and 8 bases, in that order; junction bases with no gene match: 6. The DNA of the CDR3 is TGTGCCAGCAGCTTAGAGGACAGGTCCCATGAGCAGTTCTTC. This codes for CASSLEDRSHEQFF.

The chain employs TRBV5-3 and TRBJ2-7; 7 positions agree with TRBD2. TRBV5-3 falls under the ORF class, with uncertain function. The CDR3 has 16 amino acids. Losses at the gene ends were 4 bases for V and 3 bases for J; bases not matched to a gene: 13. The CDR3 region is CARSHMMASGNYEQYF. The CDR3 region has the DNA TGTGCCAGAAGCCACATGATGGCTAGCGGTAACTACGAGCAGTACTTC.

The chain employs TRBV5-1 and TRBJ2-7, with D possibly being TRBD1 (5 bases). Germline values: CDR1 SGHRS, CDR2 YFSETQ. The CDR3 runs to 14 residues. The V end lost 2 bases, the J end lost 2 bases, and 11 bases lay between the germline ends. The CDR3 sequence is CASSFGAATYEQYF. The CDR3 DNA is TGCGCCAGCAGCTTTGGGGCCGCCACCTACGAGCAGTACTTC.

The J gene is TRBJ1-1, the V gene TRBV7-8, with D hard to call. Germline-derived CDR1 and CDR2 are SGHVS and FQNEAQ. Trimming stripped 2 bases from V and 11 bases from J, with 15 bases between. This CDR3 spans 13 amino acids. The CDR3 sequence: CASSLFWAGPAFF. CDR3 nucleotide sequence: TGTGCCAGCAGCTTATTTTGGGCCGGTCCGGCTTTCTTT.

V usage is TRBV28 and J usage is TRBJ1-1; a possible D gene is TRBD1 (5 bases). This CDR3 has 15 amino acids. Trimming took 5 bases from V and 4 from J, leaving 17 bases between them. From germline, CDR1 is MDHEN and CDR2 SYDVKM. As DNA, the CDR3 is TGTGCCAGCAGTGGGCTGGCTTCTGGGGGCACTGAAGCTTTCTTT. As protein: CASSGLASGGTEAFF.